This T cell receptor beta chain was profiled in a study of T-cell memory formation after mild COVID-19. Study at large: Clusters of TCRs were largely donor specific.

CDR1 and CDR2 from the germline V gene are SGHTA and FQGNSA. V was shortened by 5 bases and J by 3 bases, with 8 bases between the two germline ends. This CDR3 has 13 amino acids. The study's findings and limits: Mainly in CM and EM were contracting CD4+ clones; CD8+ were in EMRA. Memory from before infection featured some responding clones, which suggests cross-reactive memory joined.

TCR alpha and TCR beta cDNA libraries carrying sample barcodes and UMIs were produced by 5'RACE using constant-segment primers. TCRdb re-called the 5' RACE reads with MiXCR, one entry per CDR3 protein. The sample consists of about 300,000 distinct CDR3 sequences, just under 20% of them appearing once. This clonotype was seen more than once but under ten times. Antigen unknown. Sequenced sample: PBMCs or a T cell subset sorted from them (not recorded which). This TCR was sampled from a man between 18 and 29 years old who had mild COVID-19 (a few samples of this study predate the infection). Cell type and time point are not known. The chain uses TRBV7-2 and TRBJ1-3; D gene uncertain. DNA for the CDR3: TGTGCCAGCAGCGAGGGTCGTGGAAACACCATATATTTT. Translating gives CASSEGRGNTIYF.